This passage covers 12 T cell receptor beta chains from one sample sequenced in a study of shared clonotypes between healthy human individuals. CD45RO-negative, CCR7-positively selected cells formed the naive CD8 fraction, excluding terminally differentiated effector memory CD45RA+ cells. The data were produced by immunoSEQ multiplex PCR, yet TCRdb's version contains in-frame clones alone and is incomplete. Among fewer than 800,000 clones listed, 92% were seen once. The sample comprised naive CD8+ T cells sorted from blood. These receptors were obtained from a man aged 30 to 39 in good health.

The chain joins TRBV7-2 to TRBJ1-5; tentative D call: TRBD1 (6 bases). Trimming pared 6 bases from V and 7 bases from J, leaving 19 bases between. CDR3 size: 15 residues. In germline, CDR1 is SGHTA, CDR2 FQGNSA. CDR3 protein: CASSPTGQGSQPQHF. CDR3 coding DNA: TGTGCCAGCAGTCCGACGGGGCAGGGGAGCCAGCCCCAGCATTTT.

The CDR3 region is CASSPRLAGTNTGELFF. CDR3 sequence (DNA): TGTGCCAGCAGCCCACGACTAGCGGGTACGAACACCGGGGAGCTGTTTTTT. The J gene is TRBJ2-2, the V gene TRBV9; TRBD2 matches 10 bases. V was clipped by 4 bases and J by 0 bases; unmatched bases: 6. The germline V gene encodes CDR1 SGDLS and CDR2 YYNGEE. This CDR3 is 17 amino acids long.

This clone was counted only a few times. The chain employs TRBV27 and TRBJ1-1; D may be TRBD1 (5 bases). In germline, CDR1 is MNHEY, CDR2 SMNVEV (reference sequence). Trimming pared 3 bases from V and 3 bases from J, leaving 8 bases between. The CDR3 extends over 13 amino acids. The DNA for the CDR3 is TGTGCCAGCAGTTTGACCAGGGACACTGAAGCTTTCTTT. Translating gives CASSLTRDTEAFF.

The chain combines TRBV27 with TRBJ2-7; 8 positions match TRBD1. Germline assignment: CDR1 MNHEY and CDR2 SMNVEV (reference sequence). Germline trimming cut 6 bases from V and 9 bases from J; bases unmatched to any gene: 4. CDR3 length: 11 residues. CDR3 in DNA: TGTGCCAGCAGGGGAGACAGGGGGCAGTACTTC. Amino acid sequence: CASRGDRGQYF.

This sequence joins TRBV27 and TRBJ1-2; no reliable D call. V was trimmed by 3 bases and J by 2 bases, leaving 7 bases between them. Germline V lookup: CDR1 MNHEY, CDR2 SMNVEV (reference sequence). This CDR3 spans 13 amino acids. The CDR3: CASSFGLNYGYTF. The CDR3 coding sequence is TGTGCCAGCAGTTTTGGGCTGAACTATGGCTACACCTTC.

In its sample, this clone was seen once. The CDR3 DNA sequence: TGTGCCAGCGGGGGGGGATATCAGCCCCAGCATTTT. Translation gives CASGGGYQPQHF. J is TRBJ1-5 and V is TRBV27, with D possibly being TRBD1 (5 bases). Trimming removed 8 bases at V and 5 bases at J, with 10 bases between. Germline V gene data show CDR1 as MNHEY and CDR2 as SMNVEV (reference sequence). This CDR3 spans 12 amino acids.

The chain carries TRBV9 and TRBJ2-3, with D possibly TRBD1 on 5 matching bases. The CDR3 length is 16 residues. Trimming stripped 2 bases from V and 0 bases from J, with 13 bases between. Per the germline V gene, CDR1 is SGDLS and CDR2 is YYNGEE. CDR3 DNA: TGTGCCAGCAGCGTGGGGCGGCGCCCGAGCACAGATACGCAGTATTTT. Translating gives CASSVGRRPSTDTQYF.

This clone was detected once. V gene TRBV27 combines with J gene TRBJ1-2, with 8 bases that match TRBD1. Losses at the gene ends were 10 bases for V and 7 bases for J; bases not matched to a gene: 8. Per germline, CDR1 MNHEY and CDR2 SMNVEV (reference sequence). CDR3 length: 12 residues. The CDR3 DNA follows: TGTGCCACCCAGGACAGGGCGGGTGGCTACACCTTC. It encodes CATQDRAGGYTF.

V usage is TRBV4-3 and J usage is TRBJ2-2; a weak D match, TRBD1 (6 bases). The CDR3 extends over 15 amino acids. Germline loops: CDR1 LGHNA, CDR2 YSLEER. V was trimmed by 1 base and J by 0 bases, leaving 6 bases between them. The DNA of the CDR3 is TGCGCCAGCAGCCAAGGGACAGCGAACACCGGGGAGCTGTTTTTT. As protein: CASSQGTANTGELFF.

The chain uses TRBV6-5 and TRBJ2-1; 11 bases match TRBD2. V was clipped by 6 bases and J by 5 bases; unmatched bases: 6. This CDR3 has 15 amino acids. Germline V gene sequence: CDR1 MNHEY, CDR2 SVGAGI. CDR3 region: CASSFLAGGHNEQFF. The CDR3 DNA is TGTGCCAGCAGCTTTCTAGCGGGAGGTCACAATGAGCAGTTCTTC.

This chain links TRBV21-1 with TRBJ2-4; the table's TRBD1 call for D was not verified on the DNA. TRBV21-1 is flagged as a pseudogene. The CDR3 is 16 amino acids. The CDR3 loop reads CASSKLRQGGKNIQYF. The CDR3 DNA reads TGTGCCAGCAGCAAATTGAGACAGGGAGGAAAAAACATTCAGTACTTC.

This chain connects TRBV2 to TRBJ1-1; D perhaps matches TRBD1 (5 bases). CDR1 SNHLY and CDR2 FYNNEI come from the germline V gene. V was cut by 11 bases and J by 3 bases, with 19 bases left in between. The CDR3 sequence is 14 residues long. CDR3 bases: TGTGCCGGGTACCGGGGGGGTTGGGACACTGAAGCTTTCTTT. This sequence encodes CAGYRGGWDTEAFF.